This TCR beta chain emerged from a study of blood T cell repertoires in COVID-19. Study-wide context: COVID-19 samples collected from the United States, Italy and Spain covered acute and convalescent phases. PBMCs, B-cell-depleted T cells, or T cells provided the cDNA or gDNA that made up the material.

CDR1 MDHEN and CDR2 SYDVKM come from the germline V gene. The CDR3 has 14 residues. V lost 3 bases and J lost 1, with 7 bases in between. In the authors' methods: Reference gene primers were amplified, and this amplification served to estimate nucleated cell counts. TCRdb's copy holds only in-frame clones and misses some; the assay was immunoSEQ multiplex PCR. V and J calls and clone size are given by that table; D and trimming were obtained from the DNA. Among around 74,000 clones, about nine tenths were seen once, and the ten largest hold approximately 16%. This sequence originates from a woman over 75 with active or convalescent COVID-19. The J gene is TRBJ1-5, the V gene TRBV28, with D uncertain. The specimen was peripheral blood. CDR3 region: CASSFGESNQPQHF. The DNA for the CDR3 is TGTGCCAGCAGTTTCGGGGAAAGCAATCAGCCCCAGCATTTT.